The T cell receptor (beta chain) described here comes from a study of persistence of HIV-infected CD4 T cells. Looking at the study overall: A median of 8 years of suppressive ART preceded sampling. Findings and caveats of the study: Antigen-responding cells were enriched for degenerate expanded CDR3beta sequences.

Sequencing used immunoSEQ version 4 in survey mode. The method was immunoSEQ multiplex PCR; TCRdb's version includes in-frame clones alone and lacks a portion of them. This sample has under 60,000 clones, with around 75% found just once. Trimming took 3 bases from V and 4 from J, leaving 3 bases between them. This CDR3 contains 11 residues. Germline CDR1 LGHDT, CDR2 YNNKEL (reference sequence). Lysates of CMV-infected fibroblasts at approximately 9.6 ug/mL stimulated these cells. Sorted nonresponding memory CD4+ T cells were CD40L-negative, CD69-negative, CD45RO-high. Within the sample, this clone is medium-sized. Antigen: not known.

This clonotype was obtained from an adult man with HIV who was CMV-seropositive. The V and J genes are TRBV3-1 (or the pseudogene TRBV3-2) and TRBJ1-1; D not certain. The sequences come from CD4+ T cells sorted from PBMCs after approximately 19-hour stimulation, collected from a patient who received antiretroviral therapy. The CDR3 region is CASSHVTEAFF. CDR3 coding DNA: TGTGCCAGCAGCCACGTCACTGAAGCTTTCTTT.